These T cell receptor beta chains were read from a single sample in a study of OX40 agonist ivuxolimab in advanced cancers. TCRdb's table, derived via immunoSEQ multiplex PCR, lists solely in-frame clones and lacks some. The table lists about 100,000 clones, approximately 80% of them singletons. The material sequenced was CD4+ or CD8+ T cells sorted from blood, taken in a trial of the OX40 agonist ivuxolimab. Receptors were obtained from an adult with an advanced solid tumor such as melanoma, head and neck, liver or kidney cancer. The CDR3 runs from the conserved cysteine through the conserved F or W. A D gene is named only where the DNA matches it firmly. Only part of the rows carry a size: once, few, many, or a class if the clone is expanded.

len,j_gene,d_gene,v_gene,abundance,CDR3aa,CDR3nt
15,TRBJ2-1,TRBD1,TRBV5-1,few,CASSLRQGANNEQFF,TGCGCCAGCAGCTTGAGGCAGGGGGCAAACAATGAGCAGTTCTTC
16,TRBJ2-5,NA,TRBV7-9,NA,CASSLDADWFQETQYF,TGTGCCAGCAGCTTAGACGCGGACTGGTTCCAAGAGACCCAGTACTTC
11,TRBJ2-1,NA,TRBV6-5,NA,CASSYANEQFF,TGTGCCAGCAGTTATGCGAATGAGCAGTTCTTC
11,TRBJ1-1,NA,TRBV20-1,NA,CSATKNTEAFF,TGCAGTGCAACGAAGAACACTGAAGCTTTCTTT
13,TRBJ2-2,NA,TRBV7-8,few,CASSYRVPGELFF,TGTGCCAGCAGCTACAGGGTGCCCGGGGAGCTGTTTTTT
12,TRBJ2-3,NA,TRBV19,NA,CASSIRADTQYF,TGTGCCAGTAGTATTCGTGCAGATACGCAGTATTTT
15,TRBJ2-2,TRBD2,TRBV27,NA,CASTSQREATGELFF,TGTGCCAGCACGAGCCAGCGGGAGGCCACCGGGGAGCTGTTTTTT
13,TRBJ1-2,NA,TRBV6-6,NA,CASSPDLNYGYTF,TGTGCCAGCAGCCCGGACCTCAACTATGGCTACACCTTC
17,TRBJ2-7,TRBD2,TRBV7-9,NA,CASRPPGLAGAFHEQYF,TGTGCCAGCAGGCCCCCCGGCCTAGCGGGAGCTTTCCACGAGCAGTACTTC
15,TRBJ1-5,NA,TRBV6-5,NA,CASWMGDVNNQPQHF,TGTGCCAGCTGGATGGGGGATGTGAACAATCAGCCCCAGCATTTT
14,TRBJ1-4,NA,TRBV19,NA,CASSIDPRNEKLFF,TGTGCCAGTAGTATAGACCCGAGGAATGAAAAACTGTTTTTT
12,TRBJ1-1,NA,TRBV29-1,NA,CSVGDTNTEAFF,TGCAGCGTAGGGGACACGAACACTGAAGCTTTCTTT
14,TRBJ2-7,NA,TRBV28,NA,CAILNRRAPYEQYF,TGTGCCATCCTAAATCGGAGGGCCCCCTACGAGCAGTACTTC
14,TRBJ1-2,NA,TRBV2,NA,CASSDGPNNYGYTF,TGTGCCAGCAGCGACGGGCCGAATAACTATGGCTACACCTTC
13,TRBJ1-2,NA,TRBV6-5,NA,CASSYGQFYGYTF,TGTGCCAGCAGTTACGGGCAGTTCTATGGCTACACCTTC
16,TRBJ2-6,NA,TRBV10-1,NA,CASSDGAGSGANVLTF,TGCGCCAGCAGTGATGGAGCAGGGTCTGGGGCCAACGTCCTGACTTTC
15,TRBJ2-7,NA,TRBV5-1,NA,CASSQATGTTYEQYF,TGCGCCAGCAGCCAAGCCACCGGGACAACCTACGAGCAGTACTTC
15,TRBJ1-3,NA,TRBV4-2,NA,CASSLWRPAGNTIYF,TGTGCCAGCAGCTTGTGGCGTCCCGCTGGAAACACCATATATTTT
14,TRBJ2-7,NA,TRBV11-1,NA,CASSLWFNSYEQYF,TGTGCCAGCAGCTTATGGTTTAACTCCTACGAGCAGTACTTC
14,TRBJ2-5,NA,TRBV9,NA,CASSVVPGVPTQYF,TGTGCCAGCAGCGTAGTCCCAGGGGTACCGACCCAGTACTTC
12,TRBJ2-1,NA,TRBV29-1,NA,CSVEGGTNEQFF,TGCAGCGTTGAAGGGGGAACCAATGAGCAGTTCTTC
15,TRBJ1-1,NA,TRBV5-4,NA,CASSPGWTANTEAFF,TGTGCCAGCAGCCCAGGCTGGACAGCGAACACTGAAGCTTTCTTT
17,TRBJ2-3,TRBD2,TRBV5-8,NA,CASSSPWGGRDTDTQYF,TGTGCCAGCAGCAGCCCCTGGGGCGGGAGGGACACAGATACGCAGTATTTT
15,TRBJ1-6,TRBD1,TRBV10-3,NA,CAISEGTVYNSPLHF,TGTGCCATCAGTGAAGGGACAGTTTATAATTCACCCCTCCACTTT
17,TRBJ1-1,NA,TRBV4-1,NA,CASSQDSRSRWNTEAFF,TGCGCCAGCAGCCAAGATTCTCGCAGTCGGTGGAACACTGAAGCTTTCTTT
12,TRBJ1-4,NA,TRBV18,NA,CASSPGYEKLFF,TGTGCCAGCTCACCAGGGTATGAAAAACTGTTTTTT
15,TRBJ1-1,TRBD1,TRBV6-6,NA,CASSRRQGGDTEAFF,TGTGCCAGCAGCCGAAGACAGGGAGGGGACACTGAAGCTTTCTTT
13,TRBJ2-3,TRBD1,TRBV18,NA,CASSPDRVDTQYF,TGTGCCAGCTCACCGGACAGGGTAGATACGCAGTATTTT
13,TRBJ2-1,NA,TRBV2,NA,CARDRGAGGEQFF,TGTGCCAGGGATCGGGGGGCCGGGGGAGAGCAGTTCTTC
15,TRBJ2-5,TRBD2,TRBV25-1,NA,CASSLSGGALETQYF,TGTGCCAGCAGTCTTAGCGGGGGGGCGTTGGAGACCCAGTACTTC
17,TRBJ2-7,TRBD1,TRBV2,once,CASSGLDRDRILYEQYF,TGTGCCAGCAGTGGGTTAGACCGGGACAGGATACTCTACGAGCAGTACTTC
15,TRBJ2-7,NA,TRBV27,NA,CASSLSRGAGYEQYF,TGTGCCAGCAGCCTATCTCGGGGAGCAGGCTACGAGCAGTACTTC